The clone carrying this T cell receptor (beta chain) was counted ten times or more. Its cognate antigen is unknown. The germline gives CDR1 SGHVS, CDR2 FNYEAQ. V was pared by 4 bases and J by 5 bases, with 4 bases of the junction left unmatched. CDR3 length: 13 amino acids. This entry belongs to a study of neurological immune-mediated disorders. Study conclusions and caveats: The expanded clones of different subjects shared no CDR3 amino acid sequences (suggesting private repertoires in all groups).

The cDNA was generated through 5'RACE incorporating 10-nucleotide random UMIs. TCRdb re-called the 5' RACE reads through MiXCR, storing one row per CDR3 protein. The data contain 15,000 or so distinct CDR3 sequences, about 13% of them seen just once; the ten biggest clones take up 41%. The sample taken for sequencing was CD8+ T cells from blood. The chain is built from TRBV7-6 and TRBJ2-7, with 8 bases identical to TRBD1. The clonotype originates from a female donor with HTLV-1-associated myelopathy (HAM/TSP). The DNA for the CDR3 is TGTGCCAGCAGCTCCGGGGACAGGAACGAGCAGTACTTC. Protein: CASSSGDRNEQYF.